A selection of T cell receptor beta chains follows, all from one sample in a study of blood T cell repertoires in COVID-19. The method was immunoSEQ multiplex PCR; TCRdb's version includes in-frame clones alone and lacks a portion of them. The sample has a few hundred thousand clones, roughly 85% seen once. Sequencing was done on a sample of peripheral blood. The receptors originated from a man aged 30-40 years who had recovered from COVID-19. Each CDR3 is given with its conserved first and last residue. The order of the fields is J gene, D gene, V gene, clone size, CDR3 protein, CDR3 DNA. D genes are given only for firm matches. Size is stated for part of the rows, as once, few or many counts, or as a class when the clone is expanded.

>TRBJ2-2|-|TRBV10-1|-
CATQGHRLNTGELFF
TGCGCCACCCAGGGACACCGACTGAACACCGGGGAGCTGTTTTTT
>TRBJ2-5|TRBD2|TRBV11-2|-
CASSSAGGPIETQYF
TGTGCCAGCAGCTCAGCGGGGGGGCCGATTGAGACCCAGTACTTC
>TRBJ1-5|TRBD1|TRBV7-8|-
CASSWGQGGNQPQHF
TGTGCCAGCAGCTGGGGACAGGGGGGCAATCAGCCCCAGCATTTT
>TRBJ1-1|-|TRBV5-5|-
CASSPVRGVEAFF
TGTGCCAGCAGCCCGGTACGCGGCGTTGAAGCTTTCTTT
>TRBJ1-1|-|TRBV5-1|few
CASNKQGGTEAFF
TGCGCCAGCAACAAACAGGGCGGCACTGAAGCTTTCTTT
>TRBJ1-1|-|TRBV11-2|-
CASSLYWNTEAFF
TGTGCCAGCAGCTTATACTGGAACACTGAAGCTTTCTTT
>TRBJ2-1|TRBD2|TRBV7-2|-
CASSSSSGGAYEQFF
TGTGCCAGCAGCTCATCTAGCGGGGGGGCGTATGAGCAGTTCTTC
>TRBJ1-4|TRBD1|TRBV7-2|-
CASSPPPGQAFATNEKLFF
TGTGCCAGCAGCCCACCCCCGGGACAGGCCTTTGCAACTAATGAAAAACTGTTTTTT
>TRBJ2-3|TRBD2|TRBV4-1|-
CASSQVSGGADTQYF
TGCGCCAGCAGCCAAGTTAGCGGGGGGGCGGATACGCAGTATTTT
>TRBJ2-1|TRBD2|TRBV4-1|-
CASSQDVVLAEWNEQFF
TGCGCCAGCAGCCAAGATGTGGTTCTAGCGGAATGGAATGAGCAGTTCTTC
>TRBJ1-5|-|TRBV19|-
CASGPPGFDYSNQPQHF
TGTGCCAGTGGCCCCCCGGGATTCGACTATAGCAATCAGCCCCAGCATTTT
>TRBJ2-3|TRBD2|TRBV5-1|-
CASSFSGTSGGTQYF
TGCGCCAGCAGCTTTTCTGGGACTAGCGGGGGGACGCAGTATTTT
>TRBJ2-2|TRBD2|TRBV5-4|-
CASTAQSGGATGELFF
TGTGCCAGCACAGCGCAGAGCGGGGGGGCCACCGGGGAGCTGTTTTTT